The T cell receptor (beta chain) under discussion was sequenced for a study of blood T cells in healthy people across ages. For the study at large: Capturing about one barcoded beta molecule per two T cells was achieved by template switching. General study results and limits: TCR beta diversity per million T cells fell roughly linearly with age.

Germline V gene data show CDR1 as MNHEY and CDR2 as SMNVEV (reference sequence). V gave up 3 bases and J gave up 4 bases; unmatched junction bases: 5. CDR3 length: 15 residues. Peripheral blood from each donor was collected in a volume of roughly 9.8 milliliters. The sample holds a few counts of this clonotype. Its antigen is not known. The use of a sample-barcoded 5' primer and a J-beta primer mix characterized a second PCR of roughly 6 to 11 cycles. One entry per CDR3 protein results from TCRdb running MiXCR on the 5' RACE reads. Among about 670,000 distinct CDR3 sequences listed, over 40% were seen once.

The sample taken for sequencing was blood. V usage is TRBV27 and J usage is TRBJ2-1; TRBD1 matches 8 bases. This TCR was recovered from an elderly man in good health. The CDR3 spells CASSFSGGRYNEQFF. DNA for the CDR3: TGTGCCAGCAGTTTCTCAGGGGGCCGATACAATGAGCAGTTCTTC.